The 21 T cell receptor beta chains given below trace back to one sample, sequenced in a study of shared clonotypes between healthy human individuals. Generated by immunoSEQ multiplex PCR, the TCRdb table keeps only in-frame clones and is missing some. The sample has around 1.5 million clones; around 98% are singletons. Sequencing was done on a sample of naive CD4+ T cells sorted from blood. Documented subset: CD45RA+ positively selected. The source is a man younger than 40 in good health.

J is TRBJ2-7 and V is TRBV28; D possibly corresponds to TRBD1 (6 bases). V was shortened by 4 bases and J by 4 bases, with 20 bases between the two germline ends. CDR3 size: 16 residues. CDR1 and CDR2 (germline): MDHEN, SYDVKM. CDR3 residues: CASSSVGTRHFYEQYF. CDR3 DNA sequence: TGTGCCAGCAGTTCCGTCGGGACAAGGCATTTTTACGAGCAGTACTTC. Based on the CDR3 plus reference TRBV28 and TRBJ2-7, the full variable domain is DVKVTQSSRYLVKRTGEKVFLECVQDMDHENMFWYRQDPGLGLRLIYFSYDVKMKEKGDIPEGYSVSREKKERFSLILESASTNQTSMYLCASSSVGTRHFYEQYFGPGTRLTVT.

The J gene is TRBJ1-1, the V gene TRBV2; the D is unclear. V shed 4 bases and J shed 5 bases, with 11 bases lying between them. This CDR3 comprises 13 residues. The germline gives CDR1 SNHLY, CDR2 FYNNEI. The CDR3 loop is CASSAEGVTEAFF. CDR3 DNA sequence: TGTGCCAGCAGTGCGGAGGGAGTTACTGAAGCTTTCTTT.

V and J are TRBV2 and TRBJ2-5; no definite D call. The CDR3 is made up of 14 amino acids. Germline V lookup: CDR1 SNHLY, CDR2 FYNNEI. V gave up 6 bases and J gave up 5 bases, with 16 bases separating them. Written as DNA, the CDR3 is TGTGCCAGCAGCTCGGCCGGCTTGGGCGAGACCCAGTACTTC. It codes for CASSSAGLGETQYF.

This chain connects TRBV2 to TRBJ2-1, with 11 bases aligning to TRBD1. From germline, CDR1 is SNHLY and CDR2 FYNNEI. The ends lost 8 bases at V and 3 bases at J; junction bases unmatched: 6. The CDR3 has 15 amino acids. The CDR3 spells CASQPGTGGYNEQFF. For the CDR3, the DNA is TGTGCCAGCCAACCCGGGACAGGGGGCTACAATGAGCAGTTCTTC. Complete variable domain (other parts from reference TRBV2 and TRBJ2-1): EPEVTQTPSHQVTQMGQEVILRCVPISNHLYFYWYRQILGQKVEFLVSFYNNEISEKSEIFDDQFSVERPDGSNFTLKIRSTKLEDSAMYFCASQPGTGGYNEQFFGPGTRLTVL.

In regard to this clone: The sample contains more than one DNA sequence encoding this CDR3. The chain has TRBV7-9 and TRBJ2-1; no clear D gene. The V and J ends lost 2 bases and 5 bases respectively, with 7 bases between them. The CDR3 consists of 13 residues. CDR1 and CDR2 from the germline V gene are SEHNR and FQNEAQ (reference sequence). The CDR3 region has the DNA TGTGCCAGCAGCTTATATCGAAACAATGAGCAGTTCTTC. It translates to CASSLYRNNEQFF.

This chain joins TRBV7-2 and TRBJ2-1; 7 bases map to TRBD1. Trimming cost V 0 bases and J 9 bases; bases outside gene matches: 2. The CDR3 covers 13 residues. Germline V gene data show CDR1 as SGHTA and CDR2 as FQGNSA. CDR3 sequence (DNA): TGTGCCAGCAGCTTAGCGAGACAGGGTGAGCAGTTCTTC. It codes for CASSLARQGEQFF.

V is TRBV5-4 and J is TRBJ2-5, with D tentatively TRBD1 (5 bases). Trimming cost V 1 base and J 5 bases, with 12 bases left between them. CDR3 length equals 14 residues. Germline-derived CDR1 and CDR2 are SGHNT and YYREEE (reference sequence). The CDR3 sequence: CASSLKAGWETQYF. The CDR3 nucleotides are TGTGCCAGCAGCTTGAAGGCAGGGTGGGAGACCCAGTACTTC.

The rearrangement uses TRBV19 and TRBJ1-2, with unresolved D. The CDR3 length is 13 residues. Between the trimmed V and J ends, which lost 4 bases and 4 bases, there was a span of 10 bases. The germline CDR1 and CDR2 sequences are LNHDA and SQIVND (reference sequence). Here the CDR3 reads CASSRADFYGYTF. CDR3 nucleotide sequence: TGTGCCAGTAGTAGGGCCGACTTCTATGGCTACACCTTC. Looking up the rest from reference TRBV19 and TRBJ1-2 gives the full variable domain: DGGITQSPKYLFRKEGQNVTLSCEQNLNHDAMYWYRQDPGQGLRLIYYSQIVNDFQKGDIAEGYSVSREKKESFPLTVTSAQKNPTAFYLCASSRADFYGYTFGSGTRLTVV.

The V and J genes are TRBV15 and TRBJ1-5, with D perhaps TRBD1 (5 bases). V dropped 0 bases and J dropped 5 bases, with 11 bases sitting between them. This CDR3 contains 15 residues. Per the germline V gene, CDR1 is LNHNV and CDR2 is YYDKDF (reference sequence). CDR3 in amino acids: CATSREGEQYQPQHF. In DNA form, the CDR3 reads TGTGCCACCAGCAGAGAGGGGGAGCAATATCAGCCCCAGCATTTT.

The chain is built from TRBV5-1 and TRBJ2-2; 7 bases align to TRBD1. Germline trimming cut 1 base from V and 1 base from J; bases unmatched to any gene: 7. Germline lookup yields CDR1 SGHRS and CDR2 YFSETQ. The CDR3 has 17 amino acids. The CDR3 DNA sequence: TGCGCCAGCAGCTTGTTTTACGGGACAGAGAACACCGGGGAGCTGTTTTTT. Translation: CASSLFYGTENTGELFF.

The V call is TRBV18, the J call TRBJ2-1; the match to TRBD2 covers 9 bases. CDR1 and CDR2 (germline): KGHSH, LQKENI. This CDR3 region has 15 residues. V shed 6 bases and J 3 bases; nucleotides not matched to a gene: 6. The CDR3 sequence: CASSPTSGLYNEQFF. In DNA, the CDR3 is TGTGCCAGCTCCCCCACTAGCGGGCTCTACAATGAGCAGTTCTTC.

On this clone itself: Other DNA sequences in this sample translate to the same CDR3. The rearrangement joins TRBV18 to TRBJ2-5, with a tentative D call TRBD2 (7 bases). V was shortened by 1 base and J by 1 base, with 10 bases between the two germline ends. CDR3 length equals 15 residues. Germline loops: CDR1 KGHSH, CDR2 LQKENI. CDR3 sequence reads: CASSPRGGPQETQYF. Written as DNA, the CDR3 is TGTGCCAGCTCACCACGGGGGGGGCCCCAAGAGACCCAGTACTTC. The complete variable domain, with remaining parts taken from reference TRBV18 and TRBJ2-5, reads NAGVMQNPRHLVRRRGQEARLRCSPMKGHSHVYWYRQLPEEGLKFMVYLQKENIIDESGMPKERFSAEFPKEGPSILRIQQVVRGDSAAYFCASSPRGGPQETQYFGPGTRLLVL.

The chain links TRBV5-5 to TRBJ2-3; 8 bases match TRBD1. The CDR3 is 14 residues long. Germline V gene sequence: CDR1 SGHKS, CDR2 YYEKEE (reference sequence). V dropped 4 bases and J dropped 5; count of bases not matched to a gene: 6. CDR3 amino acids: CASSPTGVRDTQYF. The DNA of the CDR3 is TGTGCCAGCAGCCCGACAGGGGTAAGAGATACGCAGTATTTT.

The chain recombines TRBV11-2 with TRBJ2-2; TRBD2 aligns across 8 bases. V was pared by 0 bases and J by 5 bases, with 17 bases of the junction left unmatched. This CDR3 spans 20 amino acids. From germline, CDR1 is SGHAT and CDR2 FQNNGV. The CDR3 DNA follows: TGTGCCAGCAGCTTAGAGAGGAGCTGGAACCCCGGGGGGGGGACCGGGGAGCTGTTTTTT. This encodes CASSLERSWNPGGGTGELFF.

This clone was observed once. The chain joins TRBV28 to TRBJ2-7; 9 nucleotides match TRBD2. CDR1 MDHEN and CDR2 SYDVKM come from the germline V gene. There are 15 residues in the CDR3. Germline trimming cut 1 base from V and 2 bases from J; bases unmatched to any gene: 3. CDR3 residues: CASSLLTSGTYEQYF. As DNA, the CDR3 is TGTGCCAGCAGTTTATTGACTAGCGGTACCTACGAGCAGTACTTC.

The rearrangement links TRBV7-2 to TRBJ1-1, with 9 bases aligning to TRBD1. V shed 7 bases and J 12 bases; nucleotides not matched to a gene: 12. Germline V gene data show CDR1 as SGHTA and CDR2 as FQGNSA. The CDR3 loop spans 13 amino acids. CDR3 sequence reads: CASTLFRDRETFF. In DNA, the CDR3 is TGTGCCAGCACCCTTTTCAGGGACAGGGAGACTTTCTTT.

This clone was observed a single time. The CDR3 DNA reads as TGTGCCAGCAGCCCTCTGAGGACAGGGGCCTTCTCCTCCTACGAGCAGTACTTC. Translation: CASSPLRTGAFSSYEQYF. The chain couples TRBV7-9 to TRBJ2-7, with 9 bases lining up with TRBD1. Germline CDR1 SEHNR, CDR2 FQNEAQ (reference sequence). With V trimmed by 5 bases and J by 0 bases, 14 bases remained unmatched. There are 18 residues in the CDR3. The variable domain in full, completed from reference TRBV7-9 and TRBJ2-7, reads DTGVSQNPRHKITKRGQNVTFRCDPISEHNRLYWYRQTLGQGPEFLTYFQNEAQLEKSRLLSDRFSAERPKGSFSTLEIQRTEQGDSAMYLCASSPLRTGAFSSYEQYFGPGTRLTVT.

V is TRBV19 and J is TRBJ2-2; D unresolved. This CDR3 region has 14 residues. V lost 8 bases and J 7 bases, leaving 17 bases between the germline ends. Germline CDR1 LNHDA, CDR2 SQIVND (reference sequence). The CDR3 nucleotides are TGTGCCAGTTCCCGAGAGACTGTCCACGGGGAGCTGTTTTTT. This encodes CASSRETVHGELFF. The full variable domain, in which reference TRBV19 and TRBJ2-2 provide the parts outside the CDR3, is DGGITQSPKYLFRKEGQNVTLSCEQNLNHDAMYWYRQDPGQGLRLIYYSQIVNDFQKGDIAEGYSVSREKKESFPLTVTSAQKNPTAFYLCASSRETVHGELFFGEGSRLTVL.

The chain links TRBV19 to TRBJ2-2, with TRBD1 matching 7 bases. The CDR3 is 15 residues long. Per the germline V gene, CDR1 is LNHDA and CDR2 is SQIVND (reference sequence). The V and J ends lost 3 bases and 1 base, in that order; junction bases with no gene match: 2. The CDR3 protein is CASSIGQENTGELFF. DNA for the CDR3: TGTGCCAGTAGTATCGGACAGGAGAACACCGGGGAGCTGTTTTTT.

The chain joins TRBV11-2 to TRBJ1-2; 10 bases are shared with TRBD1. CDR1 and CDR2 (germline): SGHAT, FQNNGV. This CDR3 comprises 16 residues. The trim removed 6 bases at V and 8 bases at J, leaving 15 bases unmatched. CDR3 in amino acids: CASRLTGTGVFGGYTF. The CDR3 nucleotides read TGTGCCAGCAGACTGACCGGGACAGGGGTATTTGGCGGCTACACCTTC.

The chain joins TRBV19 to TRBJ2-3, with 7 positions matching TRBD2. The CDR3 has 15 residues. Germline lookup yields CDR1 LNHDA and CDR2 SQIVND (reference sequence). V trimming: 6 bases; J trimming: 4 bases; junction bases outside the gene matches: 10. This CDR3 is CASRDSKREADTQYF. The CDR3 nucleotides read TGTGCCAGTAGAGACTCTAAGCGGGAAGCAGATACGCAGTATTTT.